The 21 T cell receptor beta chains in this list originate from one sample, sequenced in a study of T cells after yellow fever vaccination. TCRdb re-analysed the 5' RACE reads in MiXCR, keeping a single row per CDR3 protein. This sample has approximately 250,000 distinct CDR3 sequences; roughly 5.6% occur once, and the top ten carry under 3.5%. The specimen was CD4+ T cells sorted from PBMCs, collected on the day of the yellow fever booster vaccination. The origin of the receptors is a man between 18 and 35 years old who received the YFV17D yellow fever vaccine.

The chain has TRBV7-9 and TRBJ1-2, with D possibly being TRBD1 (6 bases). The CDR3 is 15 amino acids. V was trimmed by 3 bases and J by 4 bases, leaving 15 bases between them. Germline V CDR1 and CDR2: SEHNR, FQNEAQ (reference sequence). The CDR3 bases are TGTGCCAGCAGCTTGGGGGACACGATGCTCTATGGCTACACCTTC. Translation gives CASSLGDTMLYGYTF.

In this sample, this clonotype turned up many times. This chain uses TRBV7-2 with TRBJ2-4; D may be TRBD1 (6 bases). Germline CDR1 and CDR2: SGHTA and FQGNSA. CDR3 size: 23 residues. V was cut by 0 bases and J by 7 bases, with 37 bases left in between. For the CDR3, the DNA is TGTGCCAGCAGCTTAGCGCCGCAAAACACTGGCTACAGGGTCCCCAATGTGAGGAACATTCAGTACTTC. Protein sequence: CASSLAPQNTGYRVPNVRNIQYF.

The sample holds a few counts of this clonotype. In DNA, the CDR3 is TGTGCCAGCAGCCCCGAGGGGGGGGAGCAGTACTTC. It specifies CASSPEGGEQYF. The chain joins TRBV11-2 to TRBJ2-7, with TRBD2 as a possible D gene (7 bases). The ends were cut back, 5 bases at V and 7 bases at J, with 12 bases in the middle. Germline V lookup: CDR1 SGHAT, CDR2 FQNNGV. The length of the CDR3 is 12 residues.

The chain combines TRBV20-1 with TRBJ1-6; 11 bases match TRBD1. From germline, CDR1 is DFQATT and CDR2 SNEGSKA (reference sequence). CDR3 length equals 16 residues. The V segment lost 0 bases and the J segment 8 bases; nucleotides outside the gene matches: 6. CDR3 protein: CSARDSGQGVDSPLHF. CDR3 coding DNA: TGCAGTGCTAGAGATTCGGGACAGGGGGTAGATTCACCCCTCCACTTT.

The sample holds a few counts of this clonotype. CDR3 sequence (DNA): TGTGCCAGCAGTGAGCGGGACAGCCCCCGAGGCAGCTATGGCTACACCTTC. It yields the protein CASSERDSPRGSYGYTF. The rearrangement links TRBV6-1 to TRBJ1-2, with 7 positions matching TRBD1. Germline CDR1 and CDR2: MNHNS and SASEGT. Trimming cost V 3 bases and J 4 bases; bases outside gene matches: 14. The CDR3 has 17 amino acids.

The genes are TRBV7-3 and TRBJ2-7, with TRBD1 matching over 8 bases. This CDR3 region has 13 residues. Unmatched junction bases numbered 7, after V lost 5 bases and J lost 7 bases. Germline CDR1 and CDR2: SGHTA and FQGTGA. The DNA of the CDR3 is TGTGCCAGCAGCCCAGGGGGCGCGGGAGAGCAGTACTTC. Its translation is CASSPGGAGEQYF. The full variable domain, with the rest looked up from reference TRBV7-3 and TRBJ2-7, is GAGVSQTPSNKVTEKGKYVELRCDPISGHTALYWYRQSLGQGPEFLIYFQGTGAADDSGLPNDRFFAVRPEGSVSTLKIQRTERGDSAVYLCASSPGGAGEQYFGPGTRLTVT.

This chain connects TRBV20-1 to TRBJ2-1; D gene unclear. The germline gives CDR1 DFQATT, CDR2 SNEGSKA (reference sequence). The CDR3 sequence is 11 residues long. V was pared by 3 bases and J by 12 bases, with 12 bases between. Here the CDR3 DNA reads TGCAGTGCTAGCTACAGCGTCGGGCAGTTCTTC. Its protein is CSASYSVGQFF.

The chain recombines TRBV6-2 or TRBV6-3 with TRBJ1-2; a weak D match, TRBD1 (5 bases). The CDR3 has 14 amino acids. Germline V gene lookup returns CDR1 MNHEY and CDR2 SVGEGT. Trimming shortened V by 2 bases and J by 3 bases, and 10 bases separated the two germline ends. The CDR3 spells CASSYRDGDYGYTF. CDR3 nucleotides: TGTGCCAGCAGTTACAGGGACGGGGACTATGGCTACACCTTC.

The V gene is TRBV9, the J gene TRBJ1-5; 8 bases match TRBD1. Germline CDR1 and CDR2: SGDLS and YYNGEE. The CDR3 has 14 amino acids. The junction had 5 bases not matched to a gene; V was cut back by 3 bases and J by 6 bases. Here the CDR3 DNA reads TGTGCCAGCAGCGCGACAGGGGCGACTCAGCCCCAGCATTTT. Amino acid sequence: CASSATGATQPQHF.

This clonotype was observed a handful of times. The rearrangement joins TRBV4-1 to TRBJ1-4, with D perhaps TRBD1 (5 bases). V was shortened by 3 bases and J by 2 bases, with 16 bases between the two germline ends. The CDR3 is 17 amino acids. Germline-derived CDR1 and CDR2 are MGHRA and YSYEKL. As DNA, the CDR3 is TGCGCCAGCAGCCATCCAAAGGGGTTTAGGACTAATGAAAAACTGTTTTTT. Protein: CASSHPKGFRTNEKLFF.

This clonotype appeared a few times. The V and J genes are TRBV4-2 and TRBJ1-6; D remains ambiguous. Between the trimmed V and J ends, which lost 0 bases and 9 bases, there was a span of 6 bases. Germline V gene sequence: CDR1 LGHNA, CDR2 YNFKEQ. The CDR3 covers 13 residues. The DNA of the CDR3 is TGTGCCAGCAGCCAAGATCCGGTTTCACCCCTCCACTTT. This sequence encodes CASSQDPVSPLHF.

The rearrangement links TRBV6-5 to TRBJ1-1; 7 bases align to TRBD1. CDR3 length equals 17 residues. Trimming at V came to 6 bases and at J to 0 bases, leaving 13 bases not matched to a gene. CDR1 and CDR2 from the germline V gene are MNHEY and SVGAGI. CDR3 nucleotide sequence: TGTGCCAGCAGCAGGGGGATCGGCCAGGAAATGAACACTGAAGCTTTCTTT. Its translation: CASSRGIGQEMNTEAFF.

This clonotype came up a few times. The rearrangement joins TRBV5-1 to TRBJ2-3, with D maybe TRBD2 (6 bases). The CDR3 extends over 14 amino acids. V was clipped by 0 bases and J by 6 bases, with 11 bases between them. Per germline, CDR1 SGHRS and CDR2 YFSETQ. CDR3 in DNA: TGCGCCAGCAGCTTGGCCCCCCGGGGGGATACGCAGTATTTT. Residues: CASSLAPRGDTQYF.

In its sample, this clonotype was seen many times. The rearrangement joins TRBV2 to TRBJ2-3; 7 nucleotides align to TRBD2. CDR3 size: 14 residues. V dropped 3 bases and J dropped 6; count of bases not matched to a gene: 6. The V gene's germline CDR1 is SNHLY and CDR2 FYNNEI. The DNA for the CDR3 is TGTGCCAGCAGTGAGAGGTTCGGGAGGGATACGCAGTATTTT. This encodes CASSERFGRDTQYF.

This clonotype came up many times. The J gene is TRBJ1-6, the V gene TRBV5-5; 7 bases are a match to TRBD1. CDR1 SGHKS and CDR2 YYEKEE come from the germline V gene (reference sequence). V was pared by 2 bases and J by 7 bases, with 12 bases of the junction left unmatched. CDR3 length: 17 residues. The CDR3 DNA sequence: TGTGCCAGCAGCTTCGGATTCGACAGGGTGATGAATTCACCCCTCCACTTT. Residues: CASSFGFDRVMNSPLHF.

This clonotype was seen many times. The chain couples TRBV5-1 to TRBJ2-6; 8 nucleotides align to TRBD1. The CDR3 sequence is 14 residues long. V lost 2 bases to trimming and J lost 10 bases; unmatched junction nucleotides: 5. Germline V gene lookup returns CDR1 SGHRS and CDR2 YFSETQ. The CDR3, as DNA: TGCGCCAGCAGCTTAGGGACAGGTCGGAACGTCCTGACTTTC. It translates to CASSLGTGRNVLTF.

This clonotype was seen ten or more times. The rearrangement joins TRBV29-1 to TRBJ2-5; D is perhaps TRBD1 (5 bases). Between the trimmed V and J ends, which lost 3 bases and 3 bases, there was a span of 11 bases. The CDR3 has 13 amino acids. The V gene's germline CDR1 is SQVTM and CDR2 ANQGSEA. The chain's CDR3 is CSVDHRQKETQYF. CDR3 nucleotides: TGCAGCGTTGACCACAGGCAAAAAGAGACCCAGTACTTC.

This clonotype showed up just a few times. This chain links TRBV7-3 with TRBJ2-3, with D perhaps matching TRBD2 (5 bases). The V gene lost 2 bases and the J gene lost 8 bases, with 17 bases spanning the gap. The CDR3 spans 15 residues. Germline loops: CDR1 SGHTA, CDR2 FQGTGA. The CDR3 loop is CASSLVGGERATQYF. The CDR3 nucleotides are TGTGCCAGCAGCTTAGTTGGTGGAGAGAGGGCTACGCAGTATTTT.

This clonotype was counted only a few times. This chain links TRBV28 with TRBJ1-1, with 7 nucleotides matching TRBD1. After removal of 8 bases from V and 0 bases from J, the junction contained 9 bases not matched to a gene. The germline gives CDR1 MDHEN, CDR2 SYDVKM. The CDR3 extends over 15 amino acids. CDR3 amino acids: CASLPGGDLNTEAFF. CDR3 coding DNA: TGTGCCAGCCTCCCAGGGGGGGATTTGAACACTGAAGCTTTCTTT.

This clonotype was recorded at least ten times. The rearrangement joins TRBV11-2 to TRBJ2-7; D uncertain. V lost 5 bases to trimming and J lost 3 bases, with 11 bases between them. Germline-derived CDR1 and CDR2 are SGHAT and FQNNGV. The CDR3 consists of 13 residues. In nucleotides, the CDR3 is TGTGCCAGCAGCCTTAGGGCAGTCTACGAGCAGTACGTC. It specifies CASSLRAVYEQYV.

In this sample, this clonotype turned up many times. This chain connects TRBV5-8 to TRBJ2-3, with TRBD2 matching 14 bases. The V gene end was trimmed by 4 bases and the J gene end by 6 bases; junction bases not matched to a gene: 4. Germline values: CDR1 SGHTS, CDR2 YDEGEE. The CDR3 has 15 amino acids. This CDR3 is CASSPGLAGVDTQYF. The CDR3 nucleotides read TGTGCCAGCAGCCCGGGACTAGCGGGGGTGGATACGCAGTATTTT.